Each of the 30 T cell receptor beta chains below was sequenced from the same sample in a study of T cells expressing NK-cell markers. Following a re-call of the 5' RACE reads, TCRdb has one entry per CDR3 protein and lacks DNA. The sample data list 400,000 to 550,000 distinct CDR3 sequences. The sequenced sample was blood T cells: a sorted CD56 or NKG2C T cell subset, CD4+ or CD8+ T cells, or bulk PBMC T cells (not recorded which). Receptors originate from a woman aged 18 to 75 in good health.

The chain has TRBV29-1 and TRBJ2-3; TCRdb gives TRBD1 as the D gene, but with no DNA this cannot be confirmed. CDR1 SQVTM and CDR2 ANQGSEA come from the germline V gene. This CDR3 region has 16 residues. The CDR3 sequence: CSVGSSWGSSTDTQYF.

The V call is TRBV27, the J call TRBJ2-5; checking the TCRdb D call of TRBD1 is not possible without DNA. In germline, CDR1 is MNHEY, CDR2 SMNVEV (reference sequence). The CDR3 length is 15 residues. The CDR3 loop is CASSFRGVPQETQYF.

The rearrangement uses TRBV29-1 and TRBJ2-5. Germline CDR1 SQVTM, CDR2 ANQGSEA. This CDR3 comprises 12 residues. The CDR3 protein is CSVKGVQETQYF.

J is TRBJ2-1 and V is TRBV20-1; the D call from TCRdb, TRBD1, cannot be confirmed without DNA. The CDR3 covers 16 residues. Germline CDR1 reads DFQATT; CDR2 reads SNEGSKA (reference sequence). The CDR3 is CSARIGGRGYYNEQFF.

V and J are TRBV20-1 and TRBJ2-1; the TCRdb call, TRBD2, lacks DNA for checking. CDR3 length: 16 amino acids. Germline V gene lookup returns CDR1 DFQATT and CDR2 SNEGSKA (reference sequence). This CDR3 is CSARDLQRGEMGEQFF.

This chain links TRBV2 with TRBJ2-2; checking the TCRdb D call of TRBD2 is not possible without DNA. The CDR3 extends over 14 amino acids. Germline lookup yields CDR1 SNHLY and CDR2 FYNNEI. The CDR3 sequence is CASTPGLAVGELFF.

The chain has TRBV29-1 and TRBJ2-1; the TRBD2 assignment by TCRdb is unverifiable without DNA. The CDR3 runs to 13 residues. Germline V lookup: CDR1 SQVTM, CDR2 ANQGSEA. The CDR3 is CSSLTAGGPFEVF.

This chain links TRBV27 with TRBJ1-2; lacking DNA, the TRBD1 call made by TCRdb goes unchecked. Germline CDR1 reads MNHEY; CDR2 reads SMNVEV (reference sequence). This CDR3 is 15 amino acids long. CDR3 amino acids: CASTPFGSGPYGYTF.

This CDR3 is CASSQDNRVDGYTF. This chain uses TRBV4-2 with TRBJ1-2; TCRdb reports TRBD1, a call that lacks DNA to check it against. The CDR3 covers 14 residues. Germline V gene sequence: CDR1 LGHNA, CDR2 YNFKEQ.

The chain carries TRBV20-1 and TRBJ1-1. This CDR3 contains 11 residues. CDR1 is DFQATT and CDR2 is SNEGSKA in the germline V gene (reference sequence). The CDR3 loop is CSAIQNTEAFF.

Here the CDR3 reads CAISAYTGNTEAFF. The rearrangement joins TRBV10-3 to TRBJ1-1; TCRdb's D call of TRBD1 is untestable without DNA. CDR1 is ENHRY and CDR2 is SYGVKD in the germline V gene. The CDR3 contains 14 residues.

The chain carries TRBV7-9 and TRBJ2-3; TCRdb designates TRBD2, a call that cannot be tested without DNA. The CDR3 sequence is 16 residues long. Germline V CDR1 and CDR2: SEHNR, FQNEAQ (reference sequence). The CDR3 region is CASSLPTSGRADTQYF.

The J gene is TRBJ2-1, the V gene TRBV4-1; with no DNA, the TCRdb D assignment of TRBD1 cannot be verified. CDR3 length equals 17 residues. Germline CDR1 MGHRA, CDR2 YSYEKL. CDR3 region: CASSQEVFGTGGNEQFF.

V gene TRBV12-3 or TRBV12-4 combines with J gene TRBJ1-1; with no DNA, the TCRdb D assignment of TRBD1 cannot be verified. CDR3 length equals 14 residues. CDR3 in amino acids: CASSSGTFDTEAFF.

Here the CDR3 reads CASSLDGRGYGYTF. V is TRBV11-2 and J is TRBJ1-2; TCRdb names TRBD1, which stays unverified in the absence of DNA. This CDR3 has 14 residues. Germline V gene data show CDR1 as SGHAT and CDR2 as FQNNGV.

V usage is TRBV11-1 and J usage is TRBJ1-1. CDR3 length equals 15 residues. Germline V lookup: CDR1 SGHAT, CDR2 FQDESV (reference sequence). The CDR3 sequence is CASSLHQVMNTEAFF. Full variable domain (missing parts from reference TRBV11-1 and TRBJ1-1): EAEVAQSPRYKITEKSQAVAFWCDPISGHATLYWYRQILGQGPELLVQFQDESVVDDSQLPKDRFSAERLKGVDSTLKIQPAELGDSAMYLCASSLHQVMNTEAFFGQGTRLTVV.

The chain is built from TRBV28 and TRBJ2-7; the TCRdb D gene call, TRBD1, has no DNA to confirm it. CDR3 size: 15 residues. Looked up from germline, CDR1 is MDHEN and CDR2 is SYDVKM. The CDR3 here is CASSPTGRGTYEQYF. Full variable domain (remainder filled in from reference TRBV28 and TRBJ2-7): DVKVTQSSRYLVKRTGEKVFLECVQDMDHENMFWYRQDPGLGLRLIYFSYDVKMKEKGDIPEGYSVSREKKERFSLILESASTNQTSMYLCASSPTGRGTYEQYFGPGTRLTVT.

V usage is TRBV29-1 and J usage is TRBJ2-5; the TCRdb call, TRBD1, lacks DNA for checking. Germline V gene sequence: CDR1 SQVTM, CDR2 ANQGSEA. CDR3 length equals 14 residues. CDR3 loop: CSVVGGRGQETQYF.

This chain joins TRBV12-3 or TRBV12-4 and TRBJ2-7; TCRdb selects TRBD2, and the lack of DNA leaves this call unchecked. This CDR3 spans 14 amino acids. The CDR3 sequence is CASTLDPSTYEQYF.

The genes are TRBV20-1 and TRBJ2-1; TCRdb selects TRBD1, and the lack of DNA leaves this call unchecked. Germline V gene data show CDR1 as DFQATT and CDR2 as SNEGSKA (reference sequence). This CDR3 spans 14 amino acids. The chain's CDR3 is CSGYRGSLYNEQFF.

This chain uses TRBV7-8 with TRBJ1-1; TCRdb indicates TRBD1, and absent DNA this call remains unverified. CDR1 is SGHVS and CDR2 is FQNEAQ in the germline V gene. This CDR3 is 13 amino acids long. CDR3 residues: CASSLGHREKAFF.

CDR3 in amino acids: CASSYAMAGGAYEQYF. This chain uses TRBV6-5 with TRBJ2-7; TCRdb reports TRBD2, a call that lacks DNA to check it against. The CDR3 is made up of 16 amino acids. Germline CDR1 is MNHEY and CDR2 is SVGAGI.

The chain employs TRBV5-5 and TRBJ1-2; without DNA, the TCRdb call of TRBD1 cannot be checked. The germline V gene has CDR1 SGHKS and CDR2 YYEKEE (reference sequence). This CDR3 contains 17 residues. Here the CDR3 reads CASSFGQGGSRDYGYTF.

V gene TRBV28 combines with J gene TRBJ2-7; the TRBD2 assignment by TCRdb is unverifiable without DNA. The germline V gene encodes CDR1 MDHEN and CDR2 SYDVKM. The CDR3 covers 14 residues. CDR3 in amino acids: CASSLVGNYGGQYF.

This chain connects TRBV20-1 to TRBJ1-4. This CDR3 has 11 amino acids. The germline CDR1 and CDR2 sequences are DFQATT and SNEGSKA (reference sequence). CDR3 residues: CSASIPEKLFF.

The chain combines TRBV5-1 with TRBJ1-2; checking the TCRdb D call of TRBD1 is not possible without DNA. The length of the CDR3 is 14 residues. The germline CDR1 and CDR2 sequences are SGHRS and YFSETQ. CDR3 amino acids: CASSLDRTRDGYTF.

Here the CDR3 reads CASSIGGRTYEQYF. The chain has TRBV19 and TRBJ2-7. The germline CDR1 and CDR2 sequences are LNHDA and SQIVND (reference sequence). This CDR3 has 14 residues.

The chain couples TRBV6-2 or TRBV6-3 to TRBJ2-5. The V gene's germline CDR1 is MNHEY and CDR2 SVGEGT. This CDR3 contains 14 residues. CDR3 loop: CASSNHGSTETQYF.

The chain recombines TRBV4-3 with TRBJ2-3; TCRdb's D call of TRBD1 is untestable without DNA. From germline, CDR1 is LGHNA and CDR2 YSLEER. The CDR3 spans 17 residues. The chain's CDR3 is CASSHLRGGPSTDTQYF.

CDR3 residues: CSVEDGGGGITEAFF. This chain links TRBV29-1 with TRBJ1-1; TCRdb names TRBD1, which stays unverified in the absence of DNA. Per germline, CDR1 SQVTM and CDR2 ANQGSEA. The CDR3 has 15 amino acids. Filled out from reference TRBV29-1 and TRBJ1-1, the complete variable domain reads SAVISQKPSRDICQRGTSLTIQCQVDSQVTMMFWYRQQPGQSLTLIATANQGSEATYESGFVIDKFPISRPNLTFSTLTVSNMSPEDSSIYLCSVEDGGGGITEAFFGQGTRLTVV.